These 16 T cell receptor beta chains were all obtained from the same sample, sequenced in a study of OX40 agonist ivuxolimab in advanced cancers. Assay used: immunoSEQ multiplex PCR; TCRdb lists only in-frame clones, some missing. The table lists more than 85,000 clones, 90% to 95% of them singletons. Here the sequenced sample was CD4+ or CD8+ T cells sorted from blood, taken in a trial of the OX40 agonist ivuxolimab. These receptor sequences come from an adult with an advanced solid tumor such as melanoma, head and neck, liver or kidney cancer.

The chain is built from TRBV7-2 and TRBJ2-1, with D possibly matching TRBD1 (5 bases). Trimming cost V 2 bases and J 12 bases, with 11 bases left between them. The germline V gene encodes CDR1 SGHTA and CDR2 FQGNSA. The CDR3 consists of 12 residues. CDR3 residues: CASSLMTESQFF. The CDR3 DNA is TGTGCCAGCAGCTTAATGACAGAGTCGCAGTTCTTC. Looking up the rest from reference TRBV7-2 and TRBJ2-1 gives the full variable domain: GAGVSQSPSNKVTEKGKDVELRCDPISGHTALYWYRQSLGQGLEFLIYFQGNSAPDKSGLPSDRFSAERTGGSVSTLTIQRTQQEDSAVYLCASSLMTESQFFGPGTRLTVL.

This clone was observed a single time. The chain carries TRBV5-1 and TRBJ2-5; D not certain. The CDR3 runs 13 residues. CDR1 and CDR2 from the germline V gene are SGHRS and YFSETQ. The V and J ends lost 3 bases and 1 base respectively, with 7 bases between them. The CDR3 DNA sequence: TGCGCCAGCAGCTCAGGTACCCAAGAGACCCAGTACTTC. This sequence encodes CASSSGTQETQYF.

The chain links TRBV10-3 to TRBJ2-3; 13 positions agree with TRBD2. The CDR3 totals 15 residues. Germline loops: CDR1 ENHRY, CDR2 SYGVKD. Trimming at V came to 3 bases and at J to 5 bases, leaving 2 bases not matched to a gene. The CDR3 is CAISDGLAGVDTQYF. For the CDR3, the DNA is TGTGCCATCAGTGATGGACTAGCGGGAGTAGATACGCAGTATTTT.

Turning to this clone: Its ends do not fully match the called genes, so a read error is possible. In the same sample, other DNA sequences code for this CDR3. The rearrangement joins TRBV7-2 to TRBJ2-1; 8 positions match TRBD2. The CDR3 runs 15 residues. Germline CDR1 is SGHTA and CDR2 is FQGNSA. The CDR3 loop is CASSLAAGVYNEQFF. In nucleotides, the CDR3 is TGTGCCAGCAGTTTAGCAGCGGGAGTATACAATGAGCAGTTCTTC.

The chain links TRBV28 to TRBJ2-6; TRBD1 matches 11 bases. There are 18 residues in the CDR3. V lost 8 bases and J lost 4; bases outside the gene matches: 13. Germline CDR1 is MDHEN and CDR2 is SYDVKM. CDR3 loop: CASCHRDRGFAGANVLTF. The CDR3 DNA follows: TGTGCCAGCTGCCACCGGGACAGGGGGTTTGCAGGGGCCAACGTCCTGACTTTC.

This sequence joins TRBV2 and TRBJ2-4, with 9 bases lining up with TRBD1. This CDR3 has 16 amino acids. J gave up 0 bases and V 6 bases, and 6 bases lay outside the gene matches. Germline CDR1 SNHLY, CDR2 FYNNEI. The CDR3: CASSLDRGAAKNIQYF. CDR3 coding DNA: TGTGCCAGCAGCCTCGACAGGGGGGCAGCCAAAAACATTCAGTACTTC.

The chain couples TRBV7-6 to TRBJ2-7; D possibly uses TRBD1 or TRBD2 (5 bases each). From germline, CDR1 is SGHVS and CDR2 FNYEAQ. The CDR3 loop spans 14 amino acids. Trimming took off 1 base at V and 2 bases at J, with 9 bases between the two ends. This CDR3 is CASSLGDGPYEQYF. CDR3 DNA sequence: TGTGCCAGCAGCTTAGGGGACGGACCCTACGAGCAGTACTTC.

This clone showed up just a few times. The same CDR3 arises from other DNA sequences in this sample as well. The chain links TRBV6-5 to TRBJ2-5; 13 nucleotides line up with TRBD2. The CDR3 length is 14 residues. The J segment lost 4 bases and the V segment lost 6 bases, leaving 2 bases of the junction unmatched. Germline CDR1 and CDR2: MNHEY and SVGAGI. The CDR3 nucleotides read TGTGCCAGCAGCAGGACTAGCGGGAGAGAGACCCAGTACTTC. Its translation is CASSRTSGRETQYF.

V gene TRBV7-9 combines with J gene TRBJ2-5; D might be TRBD2 (6 bases). The CDR3 length is 15 residues. V dropped 5 bases and J dropped 11 bases, with 24 bases sitting between them. CDR1 and CDR2 (germline): SEHNR, FQNEAQ (reference sequence). CDR3 amino acids: CASSPAGLRDGGQYF. The CDR3 coding sequence is TGTGCCAGCAGCCCTGCGGGACTGAGGGATGGCGGGCAGTACTTC.

CDR3 sequence: CASSLDLVGDTDTQYF. Written as DNA, the CDR3 is TGTGCCAGCAGCTTGGATCTGGTGGGAGACACAGATACGCAGTATTTT. The chain links TRBV5-4 to TRBJ2-3; D is perhaps TRBD2 (5 bases). The CDR3 covers 16 residues. Germline values: CDR1 SGHNT, CDR2 YYREEE (reference sequence). Trimming left V 0 bases short and J 2 bases short, with 13 bases between.

Only one count was recorded for this clone. The rearrangement links TRBV7-9 to TRBJ2-1, with 10 bases matching TRBD2. V was clipped by 6 bases and J by 5 bases; unmatched bases: 13. The germline V gene has CDR1 SEHNR and CDR2 FQNEAQ (reference sequence). The CDR3 loop spans 17 amino acids. The CDR3 sequence is CASRAPPSSGSNNEQFF. DNA of the CDR3: TGTGCCAGCAGGGCGCCTCCCTCTAGCGGGAGTAACAATGAGCAGTTCTTC.

This chain joins TRBV5-6 and TRBJ1-4; 9 bases fit TRBD1. CDR1 and CDR2 (germline): SGHDT, YYEEEE. This CDR3 has 17 residues. V gave up 3 bases and J gave up 7 bases; unmatched junction bases: 13. For the CDR3, the DNA is TGTGCCAGCAGCTCCTATATCACAGGGGGCCGTATTGAAAAACTGTTTTTT. Its protein is CASSSYITGGRIEKLFF.

The CDR3 DNA reads as TGTGCCAGCAGTTTGCGTCACACCGGGGAGCTGTTTTTT. Encoded protein: CASSLRHTGELFF. V and J are TRBV6-6 and TRBJ2-2; no firm D call. V lost 4 bases and J 3 bases, leaving 6 bases between the germline ends. CDR3 length: 13 amino acids. Germline CDR1 MNHNY, CDR2 SVGAGI (reference sequence).

The V and J genes are TRBV5-1 and TRBJ2-1; 8 nucleotides match TRBD2. The CDR3 is 15 amino acids. Germline V gives CDR1 SGHRS, CDR2 YFSETQ. The V segment lost 8 bases and the J segment 10 bases; nucleotides outside the gene matches: 17. DNA for the CDR3: TGCGCCAGTGAGGGGCTAGCGGGTTCCGATGGCGAGCAGTTCTTC. Its protein product is CASEGLAGSDGEQFF. The variable domain in full, completed from reference TRBV5-1 and TRBJ2-1, reads KAGVTQTPRYLIKTRGQQVTLSCSPISGHRSVSWYQQTPGQGLQFLFEYFSETQRNKGNFPGRFSGRQFSNSRSEMNVSTLELGDSALYLCASEGLAGSDGEQFFGPGTRLTVL.

This clone was seen just once. The chain uses TRBV28 and TRBJ2-3; possible D gene TRBD2, 6 bases. The germline V gene encodes CDR1 MDHEN and CDR2 SYDVKM. The CDR3 sequence is 16 residues long. Trimming took off 6 bases at V and 2 bases at J, with 18 bases between the two ends. CDR3 nucleotides: TGTGCCAGCAGACCACTAGCTCTGCCCCCCACAGATACGCAGTATTTT. Translation gives CASRPLALPPTDTQYF.

The chain employs TRBV18 and TRBJ2-2, with D tentatively TRBD1 (5 bases). From germline, CDR1 is KGHSH and CDR2 LQKENI. CDR3 length: 15 residues. Trimming cost V 3 bases and J 3 bases, with 11 bases left between them. CDR3 protein: CASSPRQGHTGELFF. CDR3 DNA: TGTGCCAGCTCACCGAGGCAGGGCCACACCGGGGAGCTGTTTTTT.